This TCR beta chain derives from a study of cytomegalovirus exposure and HLA in healthy donors. Background on the study: There were over 350 genotyped donors. Of these, roughly 80% fell in the genetic ancestry cluster associated with self-reported Caucasian donors.

13 Jbeta primers and 60 Vbeta primers were used for the PCR. The assay was immunoSEQ multiplex PCR, and TCRdb's table has in-frame clones only and misses some. This sample has 200,000 to 250,000 clones; over 75% occur once, and the top ten carry around 2%. The length of the CDR3 is 15 residues. V dropped 6 bases and J dropped 0 bases, with 12 bases sitting between them. CDR1 and CDR2 from the germline V gene are LGHNA and YSLEER. This clone has only a few counts. Its specificity is not known. General study results and limits: In a later analysis, TCR beta V- and J-gene trimming showed a link to a missense DCLRE1C variant.

At the time of sampling, donors were nominally healthy, though unrecorded immune exposures were likely. The chain is built from TRBV4-3 and TRBJ2-1; weak D call: TRBD2 (5 bases). The sample consisted of PBMCs. This receptor was identified in a man between 18 and 29 years old in good health and CMV-seronegative. CDR3 residues: CASSPDWSSYNEQFF. CDR3 DNA: TGCGCCAGCAGTCCGGACTGGAGCTCCTACAATGAGCAGTTCTTC.